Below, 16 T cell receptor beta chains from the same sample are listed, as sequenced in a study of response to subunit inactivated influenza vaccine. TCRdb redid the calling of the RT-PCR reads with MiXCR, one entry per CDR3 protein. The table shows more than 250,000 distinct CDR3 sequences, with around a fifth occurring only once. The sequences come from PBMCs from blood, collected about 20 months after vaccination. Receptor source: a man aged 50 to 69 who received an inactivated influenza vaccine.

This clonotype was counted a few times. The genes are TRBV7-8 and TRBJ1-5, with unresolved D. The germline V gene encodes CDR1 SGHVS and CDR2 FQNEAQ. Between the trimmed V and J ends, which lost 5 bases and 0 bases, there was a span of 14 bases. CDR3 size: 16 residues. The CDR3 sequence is CASSPGWQDSNQPQHF. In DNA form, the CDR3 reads TGTGCCAGCAGCCCAGGCTGGCAGGATAGCAATCAGCCCCAGCATTTT.

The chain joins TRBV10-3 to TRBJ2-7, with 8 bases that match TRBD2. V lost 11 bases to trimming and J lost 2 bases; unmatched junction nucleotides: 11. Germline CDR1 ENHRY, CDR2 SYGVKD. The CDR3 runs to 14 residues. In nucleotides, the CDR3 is TGTGCCGCCCGCCGGGATAGCGGGGCCTACGAGCAGTACTTC. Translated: CAARRDSGAYEQYF.

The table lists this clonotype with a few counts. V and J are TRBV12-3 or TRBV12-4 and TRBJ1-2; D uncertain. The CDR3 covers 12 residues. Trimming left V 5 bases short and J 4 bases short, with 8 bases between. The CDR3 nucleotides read TGTGCCAGCAGTCACCGGTCCTATGGCTACACCTTC. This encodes CASSHRSYGYTF.

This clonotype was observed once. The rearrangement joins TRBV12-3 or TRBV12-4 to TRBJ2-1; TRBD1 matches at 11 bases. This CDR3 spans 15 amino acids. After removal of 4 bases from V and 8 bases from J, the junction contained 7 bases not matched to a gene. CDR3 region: CASSSWDRGIDEQFF. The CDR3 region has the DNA TGTGCCAGCAGTTCATGGGACAGGGGGATCGATGAGCAGTTCTTC.

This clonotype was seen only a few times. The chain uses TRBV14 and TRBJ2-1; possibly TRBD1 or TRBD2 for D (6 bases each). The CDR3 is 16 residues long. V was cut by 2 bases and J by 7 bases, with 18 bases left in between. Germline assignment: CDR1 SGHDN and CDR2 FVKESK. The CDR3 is CASSQLGGPTLNEQFF. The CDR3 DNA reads TGTGCCAGCAGCCAACTGGGGGGCCCAACACTAAATGAGCAGTTCTTC.

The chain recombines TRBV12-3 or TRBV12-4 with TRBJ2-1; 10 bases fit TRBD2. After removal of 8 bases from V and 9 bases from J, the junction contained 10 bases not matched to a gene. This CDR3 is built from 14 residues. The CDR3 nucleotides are TGTGCCAGCCTTCCCGGACTAGCGGATGGTGAGCAGTTCTTC. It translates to CASLPGLADGEQFF.

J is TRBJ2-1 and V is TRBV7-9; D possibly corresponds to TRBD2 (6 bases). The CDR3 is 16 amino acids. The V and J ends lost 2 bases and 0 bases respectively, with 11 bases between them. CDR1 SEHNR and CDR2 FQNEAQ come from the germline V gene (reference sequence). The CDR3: CASSLLALGSYNEQFF. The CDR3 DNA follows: TGTGCCAGCAGCTTACTAGCGTTAGGCTCCTACAATGAGCAGTTCTTC.

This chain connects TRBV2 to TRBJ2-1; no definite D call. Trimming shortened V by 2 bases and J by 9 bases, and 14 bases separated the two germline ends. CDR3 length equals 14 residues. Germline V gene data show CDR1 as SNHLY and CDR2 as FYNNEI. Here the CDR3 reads CASSESRLLGEQFF. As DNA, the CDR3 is TGTGCCAGCAGTGAAAGTCGACTTTTGGGTGAGCAGTTCTTC.

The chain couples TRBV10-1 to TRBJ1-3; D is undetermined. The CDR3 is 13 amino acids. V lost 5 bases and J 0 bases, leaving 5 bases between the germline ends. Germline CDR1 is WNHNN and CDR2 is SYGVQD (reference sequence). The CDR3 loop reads CASSKDSGNTIYF. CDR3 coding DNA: TGCGCCAGCAGTAAGGACTCTGGAAACACCATATATTTT.

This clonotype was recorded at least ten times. CDR3 DNA: TGCGCCAGCAGCTTGGATGGAGGGAACTATGGCTACACCTTC. This encodes CASSLDGGNYGYTF. The chain has TRBV5-1 and TRBJ1-2; D is unclear. The CDR3 length is 14 residues. Germline CDR1 reads SGHRS; CDR2 reads YFSETQ. Trimming stripped 0 bases from V and 2 bases from J, with 8 bases between.

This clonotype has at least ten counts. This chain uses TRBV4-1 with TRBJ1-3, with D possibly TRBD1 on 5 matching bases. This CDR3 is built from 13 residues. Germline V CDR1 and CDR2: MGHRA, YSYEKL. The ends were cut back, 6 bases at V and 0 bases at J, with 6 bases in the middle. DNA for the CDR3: TGCGCCAGCAGGGGGACCTCTGGAAACACCATATATTTT. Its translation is CASRGTSGNTIYF.

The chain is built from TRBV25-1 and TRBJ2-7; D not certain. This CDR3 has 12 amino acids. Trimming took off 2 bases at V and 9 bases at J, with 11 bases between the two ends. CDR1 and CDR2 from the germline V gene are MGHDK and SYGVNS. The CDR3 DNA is TGTGCCAGCAGTGAAGGCGCAGGCGTGCAGTACTTC. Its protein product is CASSEGAGVQYF.

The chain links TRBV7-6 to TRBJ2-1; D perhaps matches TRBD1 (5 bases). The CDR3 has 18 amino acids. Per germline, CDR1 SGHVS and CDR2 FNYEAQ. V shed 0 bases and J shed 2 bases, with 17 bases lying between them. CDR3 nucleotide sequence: TGTGCCAGCAGCTTAGCCCAAGGACACCCTGGGCCCTACAATGAGCAGTTCTTC. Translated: CASSLAQGHPGPYNEQFF.

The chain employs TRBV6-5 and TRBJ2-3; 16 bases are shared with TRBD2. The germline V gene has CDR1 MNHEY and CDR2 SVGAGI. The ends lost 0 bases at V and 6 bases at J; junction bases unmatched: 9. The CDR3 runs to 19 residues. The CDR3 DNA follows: TGTGCCAGCAGTTACTCCGGGACTAGCGGGGGGGCCGCCTACGATACGCAGTATTTT. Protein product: CASSYSGTSGGAAYDTQYF.

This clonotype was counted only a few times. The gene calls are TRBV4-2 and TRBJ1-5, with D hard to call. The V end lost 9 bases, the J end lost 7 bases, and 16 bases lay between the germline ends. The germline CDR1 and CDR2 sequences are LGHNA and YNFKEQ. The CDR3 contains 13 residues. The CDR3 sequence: CASSRGWQQPQHF. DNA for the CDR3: TGTGCCAGTTCAAGAGGCTGGCAGCAGCCCCAGCATTTT.

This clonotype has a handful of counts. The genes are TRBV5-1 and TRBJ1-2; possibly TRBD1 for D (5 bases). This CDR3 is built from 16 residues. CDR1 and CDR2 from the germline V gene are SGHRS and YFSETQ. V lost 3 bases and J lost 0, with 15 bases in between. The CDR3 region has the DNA TGCGCCAGCAGCTGGGGCCGACTCGGAGCTAACTATGGCTACACCTTC. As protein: CASSWGRLGANYGYTF. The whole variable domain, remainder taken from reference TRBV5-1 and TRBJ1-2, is KAGVTQTPRYLIKTRGQQVTLSCSPISGHRSVSWYQQTPGQGLQFLFEYFSETQRNKGNFPGRFSGRQFSNSRSEMNVSTLELGDSALYLCASSWGRLGANYGYTFGSGTRLTVV.